This T cell receptor beta chain was captured in a study of blood T cell repertoires in COVID-19. Background on the study: Nucleic acid was either cDNA or gDNA, and it came from T cells, B-cell-depleted T cells, or PBMCs.

Assignments of participants to cohorts depended upon their own reported clinical history. Original analysis: Estimation of nucleated cell counts was performed using reference gene primer amplification. The protocol was immunoSEQ multiplex PCR, while the TCRdb copy is restricted to in-frame clones and leaves out a portion. That table furnishes V, J and clone size, whereas the DNA furnished D and trimming. The table records 290,000 or so clones, nearly 90% of them present only once. With 9 bases clipped from V and 5 bases from J, the junction kept 4 bases outside the gene matches. Germline V gives CDR1 LNHDA, CDR2 SQIVND (reference sequence). The CDR3 is made up of 12 amino acids.

This TCR came from a woman aged 18-30 years with acute COVID-19. Sequencing was carried out using PBMCs or T cells enriched from blood (not recorded which). This chain joins TRBV19 and TRBJ1-5, with TRBD1 identical over 7 bases. The CDR3 here is CASGQDDQPQHF. CDR3 DNA sequence: TGTGCCAGCGGACAGGATGATCAGCCCCAGCATTTT.